Included here is one TCR beta chain sequence, with context. This sample is drawn from a study of blood T cell repertoires in COVID-19. At the level of the study: Researchers got acute and convalescent COVID-19 samples from the United States, Italy and Spain. The cDNA or gDNA used as material had been derived from T cells, B-cell-depleted T cells, or PBMCs.

In the source study's methods: Reference gene primer amplification in the assay estimated nucleated cell counts. Only in-frame clones appear in the TCRdb table, and some are missing; sequencing was by immunoSEQ multiplex PCR. That table supplies the V and J calls and clone size; D and trimming were determined from the DNA. This sample carries about 140,000 clones, more than 75% of them seen once, and the ten largest clones take around 5%. The trim removed 4 bases at V and 1 base at J, leaving 8 bases unmatched. This CDR3 has 15 amino acids. Germline values: CDR1 SGHRS, CDR2 YFSETQ. V and J are TRBV5-1 and TRBJ2-7, with TRBD1 matching over 7 bases. This receptor was obtained from a human donor in a cohort sampled during active COVID-19. Sequenced input: peripheral blood. CDR3 loop: CASSLEVQGSYEQYF. The CDR3 DNA follows: TGCGCCAGCAGCCTGGAGGTACAGGGGTCCTACGAGCAGTACTTC.